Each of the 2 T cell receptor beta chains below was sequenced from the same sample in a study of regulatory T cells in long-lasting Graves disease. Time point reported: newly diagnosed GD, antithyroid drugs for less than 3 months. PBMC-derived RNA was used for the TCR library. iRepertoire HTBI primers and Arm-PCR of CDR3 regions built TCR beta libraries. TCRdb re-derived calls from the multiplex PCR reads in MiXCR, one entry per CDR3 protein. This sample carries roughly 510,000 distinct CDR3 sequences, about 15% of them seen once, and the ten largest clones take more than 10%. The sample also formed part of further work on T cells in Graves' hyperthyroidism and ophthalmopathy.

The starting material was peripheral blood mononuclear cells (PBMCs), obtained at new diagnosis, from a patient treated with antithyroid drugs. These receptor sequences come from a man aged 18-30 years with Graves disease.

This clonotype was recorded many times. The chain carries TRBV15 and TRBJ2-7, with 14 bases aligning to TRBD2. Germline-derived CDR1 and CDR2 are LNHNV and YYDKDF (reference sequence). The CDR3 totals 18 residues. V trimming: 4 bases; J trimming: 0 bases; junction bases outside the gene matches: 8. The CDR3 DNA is TGTGCCACCAGCAAGGGACTAGCGGGGGCTTACGGCTCCTACGAGCAGTACTTC. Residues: CATSKGLAGAYGSYEQYF.

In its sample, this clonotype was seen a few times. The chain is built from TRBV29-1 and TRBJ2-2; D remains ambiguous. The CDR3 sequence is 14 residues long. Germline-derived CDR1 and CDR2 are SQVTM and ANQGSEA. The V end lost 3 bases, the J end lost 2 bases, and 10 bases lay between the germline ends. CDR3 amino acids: CSVEADVNTGELFF. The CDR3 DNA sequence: TGCAGCGTTGAGGCAGACGTTAACACCGGGGAGCTGTTTTTT.